This record concerns one TCR beta chain sequence. Using immunoSEQ multiplex PCR, the repertoire was profiled, and TCRdb retains in-frame clones only, with some absent. The sample carries 15,000 to 20,000 clones, under 75% recorded once. This sample was included in a study of sequential checkpoint blockade in melanoma. The treatment denotes: randomized to nivolumab then ipilimumab (arm A) or the reverse (arm B). V was cut by 5 bases and J by 0 bases, with 19 bases left in between. This CDR3 has 18 residues. The germline V gene encodes CDR1 PRHDT and CDR2 FYEKMQ (reference sequence). The receptor was derived from a human donor with melanoma. The material was CD8+ T cells sorted from blood (inferred from file names), obtained from a patient given nivolumab and ipilimumab in sequence. The chain combines TRBV13 with TRBJ1-4; D call uncertain. CDR3 region: CASSPHGVGVTTNEKLFF. In nucleotides, the CDR3 is TGTGCCAGCAGCCCCCATGGGGTCGGGGTTACAACTAATGAAAAACTGTTTTTT.